These T cell receptor beta chains were read from a single sample in a study of blood T cell repertoires in COVID-19. Repertoires were generated with immunoSEQ multiplex PCR, while TCRdb's copy carries only in-frame clones and drops some. The sample contains 70,000 to 90,000 clones, more than 70% of which appear only once. Specimen: peripheral blood. The source is a middle-aged man with active COVID-19. Both conserved end residues are part of each CDR3. D genes are given only for firm matches.

d_call j_call v_call cdr3_nt cdr3_aa
- TRBJ2-2 TRBV5-5 TGTGCCAGCAGAGCGGACGGGAACACCGGGGAGCTGTTTTTT CASRADGNTGELFF
- TRBJ2-1 TRBV7-3 TGTGCCAGCAGCTTAGTTCGCGACAATGAGCAGTTCTTC CASSLVRDNEQFF
- TRBJ2-7 TRBV19 TGTGCCAGTAGCCTAAACCGGGACTCCTTCTACGAGCAGTACTTC CASSLNRDSFYEQYF
- TRBJ1-6 TRBV28 TGTGCCAGCAGGTCCTCCAGATACGCCTCACCCCTCCACTTT CASRSSRYASPLHF
TRBD1 TRBJ2-2 TRBV19 TGTGCCAGTAGTCCGGGACAGGGGAGCACCGGGGAGCTGTTTTTT CASSPGQGSTGELFF
- TRBJ1-1 TRBV5-4 TGTGCCAGCAGCTCGGAGGTGGCCACTGAAGCTTTCTTT CASSSEVATEAFF
- TRBJ2-5 TRBV2 TGTGCCAGCAGTACCGGGACACTCAGGGAGACCCAGTACTTC CASSTGTLRETQYF
- TRBJ1-4 TRBV27 TGTGCCAGCAGCCCTTCCAACGGTGAAAAACTGTTTTTT CASSPSNGEKLFF
TRBD1 TRBJ2-1 TRBV6-5 TGTGCCAGCAATCGGGACAGGACGAATGAGCAGTTCTTC CASNRDRTNEQFF
- TRBJ1-1 TRBV6-4 TGTGCCAGCAGAGTCGTGGCGGGGACTGAAGCTTTCTTT CASRVVAGTEAFF
- TRBJ2-5 TRBV18 TGTGCCAGCTCACCACAGGACGGAGGGGAGACCCAGTACTTC CASSPQDGGETQYF
TRBD1 TRBJ2-1 TRBV11-3 TGTGCCAGCAGCTTAGGAGTCGTGACAGGGGGGTGGGATGAGCAGTTCTTC CASSLGVVTGGWDEQFF
- TRBJ2-2 TRBV11-3 TGTGCCAGCAGCTTAGACAGCACCGGGGAGCTGTTTTTT CASSLDSTGELFF
- TRBJ2-7 TRBV2 TGTGCCAGCAGTCGACAGATATACTCCTACGAGCAGTACTTC CASSRQIYSYEQYF
TRBD2 TRBJ2-5 TRBV2 TGTGCCAGCAGCGAGAATTTGAGCCGAGCGGGAGCACATGAGACCCAGTACTTC CASSENLSRAGAHETQYF